Listed below are T cell receptor beta chains from one sample, sequenced in a study of memory CD4+ T cells and cytomegalovirus serostatus. The data were produced by immunoSEQ multiplex PCR, yet TCRdb's version contains in-frame clones alone and is incomplete. The repertoire holds tens of thousands of clones, with 75% to 85% as singletons. The material sequenced was memory CD4+ T cells from blood. Every receptor here comes from an adult in good health and CMV-seronegative. The CDR3 runs from the conserved cysteine through the conserved F or W. The order of the fields is V gene, clone size, J gene, D gene, CDR3 protein, CDR3 DNA. D genes are given only for firm matches. Part of the rows lack a size; the others show once, few, many or a class for expanded clones.

v_gene: TRBV5-4
abundance: NA
j_gene: TRBJ2-7
d_gene: NA
CDR3aa: CASSLAGPSYEQYF
CDR3nt: TGTGCCAGCAGCTTGGCGGGTCCCTCCTACGAGCAGTACTTC

v_gene: TRBV6-1
abundance: NA
j_gene: TRBJ1-5
d_gene: TRBD1
CDR3aa: CASRGTGRYQPQHF
CDR3nt: TGTGCCAGCCGGGGGACAGGGCGTTATCAGCCCCAGCATTTT

v_gene: TRBV12-5
abundance: NA
j_gene: TRBJ2-2
d_gene: NA
CDR3aa: CASGLGRATGELFF
CDR3nt: TGTGCTAGTGGTTTGGGCAGGGCAACCGGGGAGCTGTTTTTT

v_gene: TRBV10-2
abundance: NA
j_gene: TRBJ1-1
d_gene: NA
CDR3aa: CASTPSRLDTEAFF
CDR3nt: TGCGCCAGTACCCCCTCGCGGTTGGACACTGAAGCTTTCTTT

v_gene: TRBV5-6
abundance: NA
j_gene: TRBJ2-7
d_gene: TRBD2
CDR3aa: CASSRGLAGSTHEQYF
CDR3nt: TGTGCCAGCAGCCGGGGACTAGCGGGGTCGACGCACGAGCAGTACTTC

v_gene: TRBV6-4
abundance: NA
j_gene: TRBJ2-6
d_gene: NA
CDR3aa: CASSDFSGANVLTF
CDR3nt: TGTGCCAGCAGTGACTTTTCTGGGGCCAACGTCCTGACTTTC

v_gene: TRBV5-6
abundance: NA
j_gene: TRBJ1-2
d_gene: NA
CDR3aa: CASSLVGVGYTF
CDR3nt: TGTGCCAGCAGCTTGGTAGGGGTTGGCTACACCTTC

v_gene: TRBV19
abundance: NA
j_gene: TRBJ1-1
d_gene: NA
CDR3aa: CASSMSGTEAFF
CDR3nt: TGTGCCAGTAGTATGTCAGGGACCGAAGCTTTCTTT

v_gene: TRBV4-3
abundance: NA
j_gene: TRBJ2-3
d_gene: NA
CDR3aa: CASSPFVATDTQYF
CDR3nt: TGCGCCAGCAGCCCCTTCGTCGCGACAGATACGCAGTATTTT

v_gene: TRBV5-4
abundance: NA
j_gene: TRBJ2-5
d_gene: TRBD2
CDR3aa: CASSLESGGTGETQYF
CDR3nt: TGTGCCAGCAGCTTGGAGAGCGGGGGTACCGGGGAGACCCAGTACTTC

v_gene: TRBV7-2
abundance: NA
j_gene: TRBJ2-7
d_gene: NA
CDR3aa: CASRPAGPYEQYF
CDR3nt: TGTGCCAGCAGACCAGCGGGTCCCTACGAGCAGTACTTC

v_gene: TRBV4-2
abundance: NA
j_gene: TRBJ1-3
d_gene: NA
CDR3aa: CASSHSTGGDTGNTIYF
CDR3nt: TGTGCCAGCAGCCACTCGACAGGTGGGGACACTGGAAACACCATATATTTT

v_gene: TRBV19
abundance: NA
j_gene: TRBJ2-3
d_gene: TRBD2
CDR3aa: CASSTLAGGTDTQYF
CDR3nt: TGTGCCAGTAGTACCTTAGCGGGGGGCACAGATACGCAGTATTTT

v_gene: TRBV18
abundance: NA
j_gene: TRBJ1-4
d_gene: NA
CDR3aa: CASSPLVNEKLFF
CDR3nt: TGTGCCAGCTCACCACTGGTTAATGAAAAACTGTTTTTT

v_gene: TRBV28
abundance: NA
j_gene: TRBJ1-2
d_gene: NA
CDR3aa: CASRPPTGYGYTF
CDR3nt: TGTGCCAGCAGGCCCCCGACAGGCTATGGCTACACCTTC

v_gene: TRBV27
abundance: NA
j_gene: TRBJ2-7
d_gene: NA
CDR3aa: CASSLAGQYEQYF
CDR3nt: TGTGCCAGCAGTTTGGCAGGGCAGTACGAGCAGTACTTC

v_gene: TRBV15
abundance: NA
j_gene: TRBJ1-2
d_gene: NA
CDR3aa: CATGGWGPGRVNYGYTF
CDR3nt: TGTGCCACGGGGGGTTGGGGCCCCGGGAGGGTGAACTATGGCTACACCTTC

v_gene: TRBV6-5
abundance: few
j_gene: TRBJ2-1
d_gene: NA
CDR3aa: CASAPVLGSNEQFF
CDR3nt: TGTGCCAGCGCCCCGGTTCTCGGCTCCAATGAGCAGTTCTTC

v_gene: TRBV6-6
abundance: NA
j_gene: TRBJ2-2
d_gene: TRBD1
CDR3aa: CASRTKQGGNTGELFF
CDR3nt: TGTGCCAGCAGAACTAAACAGGGGGGGAACACCGGGGAGCTGTTTTTT

v_gene: TRBV2
abundance: NA
j_gene: TRBJ2-5
d_gene: NA
CDR3aa: CASSEDRWGGETQYF
CDR3nt: TGTGCCAGCAGTGAAGACAGGTGGGGCGGAGAGACCCAGTACTTC

v_gene: TRBV19
abundance: NA
j_gene: TRBJ2-5
d_gene: NA
CDR3aa: CASKDPGREETQYF
CDR3nt: TGTGCCAGTAAGGATCCGGGACGCGAAGAGACCCAGTACTTC

v_gene: TRBV7-6
abundance: NA
j_gene: TRBJ1-5
d_gene: NA
CDR3aa: CASSLGAGDSNQPQHF
CDR3nt: TGTGCCAGCAGCTTAGGGGCTGGGGATAGCAATCAGCCCCAGCATTTT

v_gene: TRBV5-1
abundance: NA
j_gene: TRBJ2-1
d_gene: NA
CDR3aa: CASSWGLLEGNEQFF
CDR3nt: TGCGCCAGCAGCTGGGGACTTCTAGAGGGCAATGAGCAGTTCTTC

v_gene: TRBV2
abundance: NA
j_gene: TRBJ1-2
d_gene: TRBD1
CDR3aa: CASSAGTVWGGYTF
CDR3nt: TGTGCCAGCAGTGCCGGGACAGTGTGGGGTGGCTACACCTTC

v_gene: TRBV13
abundance: NA
j_gene: TRBJ2-5
d_gene: NA
CDR3aa: CASSLGAGLGETQYF
CDR3nt: TGTGCCAGCAGCTTAGGGGCCGGGTTGGGGGAGACCCAGTACTTC